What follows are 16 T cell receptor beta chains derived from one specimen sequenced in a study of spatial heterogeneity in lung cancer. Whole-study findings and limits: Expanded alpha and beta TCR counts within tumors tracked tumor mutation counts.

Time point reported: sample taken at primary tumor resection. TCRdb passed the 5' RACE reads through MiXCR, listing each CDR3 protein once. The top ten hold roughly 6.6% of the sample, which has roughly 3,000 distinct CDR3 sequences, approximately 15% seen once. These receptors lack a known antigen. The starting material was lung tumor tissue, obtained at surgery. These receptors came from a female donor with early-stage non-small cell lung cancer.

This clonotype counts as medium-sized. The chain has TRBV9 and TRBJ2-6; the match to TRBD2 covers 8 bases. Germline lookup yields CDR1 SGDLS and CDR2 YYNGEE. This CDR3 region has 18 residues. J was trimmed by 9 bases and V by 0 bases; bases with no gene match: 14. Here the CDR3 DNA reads TGTGCCAGCAGCGTAGCCCCCCGGGGGGGTCGGGAGCTCAACGTCCTGACTTTC. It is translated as CASSVAPRGGRELNVLTF.

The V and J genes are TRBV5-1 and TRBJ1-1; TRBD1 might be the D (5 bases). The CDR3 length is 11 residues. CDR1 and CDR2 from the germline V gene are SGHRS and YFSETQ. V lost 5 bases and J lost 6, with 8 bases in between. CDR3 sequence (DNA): TGCGCCAGCAGTGTAGGGGCTGAAGCTTTCTTT. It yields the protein CASSVGAEAFF.

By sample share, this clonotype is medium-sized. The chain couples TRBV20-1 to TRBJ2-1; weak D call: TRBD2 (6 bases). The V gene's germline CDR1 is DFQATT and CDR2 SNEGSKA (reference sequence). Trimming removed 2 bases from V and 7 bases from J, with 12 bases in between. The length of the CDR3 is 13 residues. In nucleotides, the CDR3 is TGCAGTGCTAGACCCGGGGGAGTAAATGAGCAGTTCTTC. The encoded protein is CSARPGGVNEQFF.

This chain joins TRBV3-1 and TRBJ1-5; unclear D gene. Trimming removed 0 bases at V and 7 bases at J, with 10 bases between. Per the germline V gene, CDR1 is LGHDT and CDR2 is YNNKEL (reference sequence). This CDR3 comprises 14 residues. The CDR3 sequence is CASSQDGRAQPQHF. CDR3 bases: TGTGCCAGCAGCCAAGATGGGAGGGCACAGCCCCAGCATTTT.

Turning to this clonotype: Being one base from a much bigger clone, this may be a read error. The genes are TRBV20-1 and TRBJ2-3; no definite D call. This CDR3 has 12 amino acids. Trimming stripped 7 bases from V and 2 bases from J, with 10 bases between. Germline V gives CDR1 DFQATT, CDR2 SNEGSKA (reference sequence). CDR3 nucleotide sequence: TGCAGTGTTAGGCCTACCACAGATACGCAGTATTTT. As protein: CSVRPTTDTQYF.

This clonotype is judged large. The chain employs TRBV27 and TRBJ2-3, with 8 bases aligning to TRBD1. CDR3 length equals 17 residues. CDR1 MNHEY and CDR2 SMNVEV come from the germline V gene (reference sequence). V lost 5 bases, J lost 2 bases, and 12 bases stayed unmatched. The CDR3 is CASSKKRGQGLTDTQYF. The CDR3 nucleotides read TGTGCCAGCAGTAAGAAAAGAGGACAGGGCCTCACAGATACGCAGTATTTT.

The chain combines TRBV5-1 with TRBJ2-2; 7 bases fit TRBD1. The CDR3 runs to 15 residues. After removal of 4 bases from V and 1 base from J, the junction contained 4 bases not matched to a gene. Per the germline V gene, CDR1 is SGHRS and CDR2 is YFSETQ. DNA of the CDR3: TGCGCCAGCAGCCCGGGACAGAGGAACACCGGGGAGCTGTTTTTT. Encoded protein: CASSPGQRNTGELFF.

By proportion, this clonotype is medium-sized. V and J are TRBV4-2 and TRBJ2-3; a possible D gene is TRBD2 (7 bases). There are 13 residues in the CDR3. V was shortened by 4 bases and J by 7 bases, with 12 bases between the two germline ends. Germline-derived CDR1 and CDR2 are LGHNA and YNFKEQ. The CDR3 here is CASSPGGLNTQYF. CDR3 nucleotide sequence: TGTGCCAGCAGCCCCGGGGGGCTAAATACGCAGTATTTT.

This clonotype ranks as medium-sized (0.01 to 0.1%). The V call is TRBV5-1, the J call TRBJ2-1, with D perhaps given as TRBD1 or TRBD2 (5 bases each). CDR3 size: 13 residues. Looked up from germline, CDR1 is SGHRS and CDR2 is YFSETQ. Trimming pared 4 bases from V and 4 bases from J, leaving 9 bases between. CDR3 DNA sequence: TGCGCCAGCAGCGGGGGATATTACAATGAGCAGTTCTTC. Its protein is CASSGGYYNEQFF. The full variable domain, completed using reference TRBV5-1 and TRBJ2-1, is KAGVTQTPRYLIKTRGQQVTLSCSPISGHRSVSWYQQTPGQGLQFLFEYFSETQRNKGNFPGRFSGRQFSNSRSEMNVSTLELGDSALYLCASSGGYYNEQFFGPGTRLTVL.

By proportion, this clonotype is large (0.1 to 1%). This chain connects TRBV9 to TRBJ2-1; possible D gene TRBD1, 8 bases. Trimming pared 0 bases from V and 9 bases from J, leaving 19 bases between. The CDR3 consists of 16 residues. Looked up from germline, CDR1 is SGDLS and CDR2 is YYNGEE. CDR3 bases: TGTGCCAGCAGCGTAGCCCCCGCGACAGGGGAGGGTGAGCAGTTCTTC. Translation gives CASSVAPATGEGEQFF.

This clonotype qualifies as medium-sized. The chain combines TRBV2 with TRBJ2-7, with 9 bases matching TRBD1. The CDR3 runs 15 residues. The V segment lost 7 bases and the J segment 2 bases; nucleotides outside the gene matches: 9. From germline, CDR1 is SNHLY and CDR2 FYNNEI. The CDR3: CASTFLTGGTYEQYF. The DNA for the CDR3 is TGTGCCAGCACCTTTTTGACAGGGGGGACCTACGAGCAGTACTTC.

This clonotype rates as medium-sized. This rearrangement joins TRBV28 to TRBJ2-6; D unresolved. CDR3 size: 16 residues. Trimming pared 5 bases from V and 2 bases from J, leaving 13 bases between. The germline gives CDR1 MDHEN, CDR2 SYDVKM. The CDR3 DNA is TGTGCCAGCAGTCCCGCCACACTGCCTGGGGCCAACGTCCTGACTTTC. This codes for CASSPATLPGANVLTF.

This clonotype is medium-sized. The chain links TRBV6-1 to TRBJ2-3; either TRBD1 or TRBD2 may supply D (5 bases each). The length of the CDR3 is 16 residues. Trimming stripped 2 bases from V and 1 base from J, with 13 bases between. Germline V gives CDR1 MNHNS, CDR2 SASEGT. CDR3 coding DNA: TGTGCCAGCAGTGAAAGGCCAGGGAGAGGCACAGATACGCAGTATTTT. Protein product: CASSERPGRGTDTQYF.

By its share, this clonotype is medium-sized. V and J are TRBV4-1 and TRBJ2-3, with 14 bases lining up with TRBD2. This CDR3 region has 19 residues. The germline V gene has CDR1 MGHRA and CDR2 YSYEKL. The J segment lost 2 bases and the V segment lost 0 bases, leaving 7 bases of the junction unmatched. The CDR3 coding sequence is TGCGCCAGCAGCCAAGATAGGGGGACTAGCGGGGGAACCACAGATACGCAGTATTTT. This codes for CASSQDRGTSGGTTDTQYF.

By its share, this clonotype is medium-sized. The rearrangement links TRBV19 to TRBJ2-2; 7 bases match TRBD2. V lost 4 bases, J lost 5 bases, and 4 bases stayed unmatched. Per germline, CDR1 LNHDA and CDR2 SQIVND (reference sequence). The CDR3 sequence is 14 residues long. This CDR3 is CASSSGGDTGELFF. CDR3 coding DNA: TGTGCCAGTAGTAGCGGGGGTGATACCGGGGAGCTGTTTTTT.

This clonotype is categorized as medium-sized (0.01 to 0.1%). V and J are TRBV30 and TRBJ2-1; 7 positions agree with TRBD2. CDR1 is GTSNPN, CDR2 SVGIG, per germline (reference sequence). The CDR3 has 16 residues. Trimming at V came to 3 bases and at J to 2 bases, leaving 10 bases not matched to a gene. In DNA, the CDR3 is TGTGCCTGGAGAGCGATTGGGCGGGGGACCTACAATGAGCAGTTCTTC. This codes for CAWRAIGRGTYNEQFF.